This T cell receptor (beta chain) derives from a study of cytomegalovirus exposure and HLA in healthy donors. Overall study findings and caveats: No immune exposure information besides CMV serostatus was available. In a later analysis, a missense DCLRE1C variant was linked to TCR beta V- and J-gene trimming.

PCR primers comprised 60 Vbeta and 13 Jbeta primers. Some clones are missing from TCRdb's copy, which holds only in-frame ones; the method was immunoSEQ multiplex PCR. The sample records about 170,000 clones, roughly 79% being singletons. The germline V gene encodes CDR1 SEHNR and CDR2 FQNEAQ (reference sequence). CDR3 length: 15 amino acids. In the case of this clone: The antigen remains unidentified. At one boundary the junction diverges from the germline segment, which might be a read error.

This chain joins TRBV7-9 and TRBJ1-2, with 9 bases fitting TRBD1. Material: PBMCs. The sequence was collected from a woman under 40 in good health and CMV-seropositive. CDR3 bases: TGTTCCAGCAGCCTTCGGGACAGGGACGTCTATGGCTACACCTTC. Amino acid sequence: CSSSLRDRDVYGYTF.